The clone carrying this T cell receptor beta chain was observed a few times. Its antigen is undetermined. This specimen belongs to a study of T cells after yellow fever vaccination. Study-level points and caveats: Clonotypes appearing in both CD4 and CD8 compartments existed, and their share was small. It was a weaker secondary response, yet one that peaked faster, at day 5 versus 15. Reappearing after the booster were most of the clones from primary vaccination (roughly 96% CD4, approximately 85% CD8).

J was trimmed by 7 bases and V by 8 bases; bases with no gene match: 4. Germline V gene sequence: CDR1 SEHNR, CDR2 FQNEAQ (reference sequence). The CDR3 loop spans 14 amino acids. By 5'RACE template switching, TCR cDNA was produced, with a universal primer site and UMIs added in the process. TCRdb re-derived calls from the 5' RACE reads in MiXCR, one entry per CDR3 protein. The table has some 500,000 distinct CDR3 sequences, about 13% seen once. The chain uses TRBV7-9 and TRBJ2-1; 14 nucleotides align to TRBD2. The TCR originated in a man aged 25-45 years who received the YFV17D yellow fever vaccine. The source was PBMCs, collected on the day of the yellow fever booster vaccination. Here the CDR3 reads CASRLAGGYNEQFF. The CDR3 DNA reads TGTGCCAGCCGACTAGCGGGAGGGTATAATGAGCAGTTCTTC.